Below, one T cell receptor beta chain is given with its context. The germline V gene has CDR1 MDHEN and CDR2 SYDVKM. Trimming took 5 bases from V and 9 from J; bases not matched to a gene: 11. This CDR3 has 15 amino acids. The sample comes from a study of blood T cell repertoires in COVID-19. Turning to the study itself: T cells, B-cell-depleted T cells, or PBMCs provided the cDNA or gDNA that served as material.

The authors' processing: Amplification from reference gene primers served as the basis for estimated nucleated cell counts. The repertoire was sequenced with immunoSEQ multiplex PCR; TCRdb's copy has only in-frame clones and lacks some. The DNA gave D and trimming, while V, J and clone size come from that table. The data show about 310,000 clones, 70% to 90% seen once. Sequencing used peripheral blood. The V call is TRBV28, the J call TRBJ2-1, with 9 bases that match TRBD1. The sequence derives from a woman aged 45-60 years who had recovered from COVID-19. CDR3 amino acids: CASSMTGQGQAEQFF. CDR3 coding DNA: TGTGCCAGCAGTATGACTGGACAGGGGCAAGCTGAGCAGTTCTTC.